This TCR beta chain derives from a study of cytomegalovirus exposure and HLA in healthy donors. Study information: Most genotyped donors, around four fifths of more than 300, had Caucasian-associated genetic ancestry.

A multiplex PCR was run with 60 Vbeta primers and 13 Jbeta primers. Libraries were prepared by immunoSEQ multiplex PCR; TCRdb keeps only in-frame clonotypes and omits some of them. The table includes over 100,000 clones, 74% detected once. As concerns this clone: What it binds is not known.

Points from the study as a whole: With high specificity and sensitivity, the classifier reportedly diagnosed cytomegalovirus status.

J was trimmed by 4 bases and V by 2 bases; bases with no gene match: 4. Germline-derived CDR1 and CDR2 are MNHEY and SVGAGI. The CDR3 has 14 amino acids. Sequencing was carried out using PBMCs. The chain carries TRBV6-5 and TRBJ2-7; TRBD2 aligns across 8 bases. The sequence was collected from a man in his forties or fifties in good health and CMV-seropositive. This CDR3 reads CASSYGSGEYEQYF. The CDR3 DNA sequence: TGTGCCAGCAGTTACGGTAGCGGGGAGTACGAGCAGTACTTC.